The TCR beta chain under discussion was sequenced for a study of cytomegalovirus exposure and HLA in healthy donors (dated by TCRdb to about 2017). As for the study more broadly: An earlier analysis of around 600 of the donors reported roughly 300 Gb of sequence data and 117 million unique TCR beta sequences from about 179 million T cells. An early release covering over 500 HLA-typed donors comprised approximately 290 gigabases of sequencing data and around 80 million unique TCR sequences. On average, about 200,000 unique TCR beta nucleotide sequences were sequenced per donor among about 400 genotyped donors of the cohort, with about 19% of those sequences being non-productive. Of the 300 to 400 genotyped donors, 65% to 90% fell in the genetic ancestry cluster associated with self-reported Caucasian donors. The study aimed to test whether cataloging public T cell receptors could reveal signatures of past pathogen exposure. The number of donors typed differed by locus, with about 629-630 for A, B, C, DRB1 and DQB1, roughly 520 for DQA1, 600 to 610 for DPA1, and under 490 for DPB1. A later analysis re-examined previously published TCR beta repertoires from just over 650 donors and added high-resolution HLA genotyping to investigate patterns of TCR occurrence. Donor age, sex, ethnicity and CMV serostatus were compiled together with the repertoire data. To predict cytomegalovirus infection status, the study brought together high-throughput TCR immunosequencing, statistical association of individual TCRs with disease status, and machine learning. Besides the first cohort of some 670 subjects, a separate validation cohort made up of 120 or so different subjects was used. A few DR-DQ haplotypes were handled as single units for association and clustering because linkage in the cohort was strong. In a later genetic analysis, genome-wide SNP genotypes for about three fifths of the roughly 670 donors were used, and that subset was treated as a discovery cohort. Using immunosequencing, the study profiled T cell repertoires from 500 to 800 subjects and related those repertoires to cytomegalovirus serostatus. An earlier analysis of 587 of the donors used high-throughput TCR beta sequencing to judge whether each TCR beta V gene segment behaved as functional or pseudogenic. Class I and class II HLA loci were covered by the typing at four-digit resolution. In the later analysis, no new phenotypic data were used to find candidate immune exposures; instead, reliance was placed on TCR beta sequences and their occurrence across donors. Every repertoire in the discovery cohort had been generated on one and the same sequencing platform.

Of note for this clone: Its binding antigen is unknown. No clone much larger than this one lies a single base away; base qualities are absent.

The library was produced with the immunoSEQ multiplex PCR assay. The multiplex PCR relied on a mix of 60 forward primers for TCR Vbeta segments and 13 reverse primers for TCR Jbeta segments. The CDR3 region of rearranged TCR beta genes was amplified from genomic DNA by a multiplex PCR assay. The Illumina HiSeq System was used to sequence the amplified TCR beta libraries as 87-base-pair reads. The paper's processing steps were these. A later analysis counted approximately 74 million unique TCR beta chains across the 670 or so repertoires, and some 11 million of these chains were shared by at least two donors. Raw reads were error-corrected and collapsed into unique sequences by a nearest-neighbor algorithm in which closely related sequences were merged to remove PCR and sequencing errors. To assign V, D and J gene segments, CDR3 sequences were aligned to IMGT reference sequences. Each retained sequence needed at least a six-nucleotide match to both a V gene segment and a J gene segment. A rearrangement counted as productive if the CDR3 had no stop codons and remained in frame with V and J, and every other rearrangement counted as non-productive. CDR3 was defined by IMGT convention, running from the second conserved V-encoded cysteine to the conserved J-encoded phenylalanine. Sequences without an unambiguous match to a single V gene segment were excluded from the earlier analysis of approximately 600 of the donors. In an earlier analysis of approximately 610 of the donors, V segments were called functional above 56.7% productive rearrangements and were called segregating when the between-donor standard deviation exceeded 5%. A statistical classification framework was built to diagnose cytomegalovirus status from the catalog of TCR beta chain sequences. In a later analysis, TCR nucleotide sequences were compared against IMGT/GENE-DB human TR gene sequences so that V and J genes could be assigned. The TCRdist pipeline was used in a later analysis to assign CDR3 sequences and most-parsimonious VDJ recombination scenarios. In a later analysis, each TCR beta chain was defined by its CDR3 amino acid sequence together with its V-gene family, and reads without a unique V-gene family were excluded. As a way to deal with suspected cross-contamination and a sequencing artifact, a later analysis dropped hundreds of nucleotide sequences that were highly shared and had low generation probability. In a later analysis, a clonal expansion index for each public chain was calculated from normalized within-repertoire ranks of inferred template counts. In a later analysis, generation probabilities were computed with a VDJ recombination model fitted to out-of-frame rearrangements, and the resulting probabilities were checked against IGoR. In a later analysis, hypergeometric tests were used to score TCR-TCR, TCR-HLA and TCR-CMV co-occurrence, with a repertoire-size bias correction applied to TCR pairs. False discovery rates were estimated in a later analysis by permuting HLA or CMV assignments 20 times. In a later analysis, co-occurring TCRs were grouped with DBSCAN, and TCRdist sequence similarity was added when clustering was performed within HLA-allele-positive subsets. For co-occurrence clustering, repertoires with fewer than 30,000 or more than 120,000 public chains were excluded, along with a handful of repertoires with anomalous nucleotide sharing. TCRdb obtained this table from immuneACCESS and retained in-frame rearrangements with V and J assigned. These tables miss some clones; where compared with another copy, unresolved V genes account for less than half of the shortfall, and the remainder is unexplained. That table supplies the V and J calls and clone size; D and trimming were determined from the DNA. The sample contains approximately 170,000 clones, about 85% of them found a single time. The ten largest make up 1.3% of the sample.

Findings and caveats that apply to the study as a whole: The 87-base-pair reads could not distinguish some IMGT-functional V segments, including TRBV6-2 and TRBV6-3, so those segments were excluded. The sequencing pipeline was judged likely to have produced a cluster of highly shared sequence variants as a technical artifact. In an earlier analysis of over 550 of the donors, most TCR beta V segments were observed in productive rearrangements about 87% or about 30% of the time, broadly matching IMGT annotations. Correlated functional status among segregating V segments might be attributable to linkage disequilibrium, but an unknown experimental factor could not be ruled out. Because counts were too low, roughly 18 rarely observed V segments, including chromosome 9 orphons, were left out of the earlier analysis of a few hundred of the donors. Compared with equally common non-associated chains, HLA-associated TCR beta chains in a later analysis were more clonally expanded and had lower generation probabilities. According to a later genetic analysis, donors in an Asian-associated ancestry cluster had fewer N-insertions in productive TCRs than the approximately 690-donor mean. This cohort had only TCR beta chains sequenced, and the lack of alpha or paired-chain data limited which features could be detected. In a later analysis, TCR association rates were found to vary across HLA loci, with the most associated TCRs seen for DRB1 alleles and the fewest for HLA-C alleles. A few of the identified cytomegalovirus-associated TCR beta chains were confirmed in vitro to be specific for cytomegalovirus antigens. In a later analysis, most CMV-associated TCR beta chains were found to appear HLA-restricted, with HLA associations seemingly driven largely by CMV exposure. According to the authors, the approach could potentially be generalized to other disease states and immunological phenotypes. In the study, approximately 150 TCR beta chains were listed as associated with cytomegalovirus. In a later genetic analysis, a missense DCLRE1C variant was associated with V-gene and J-gene trimming of TCR beta chains, and the association was replicated in an independent cohort. Most TCR sequences were seen in very few donors, while some public TCRs were found in many individuals. Presence/absence analyses assumed roughly uniform sequencing depth across donors, an assumption that may not hold. A further reported finding was that TCR beta sequences accurately predicted the HLA-A and HLA-B alleles for most subjects in the first cohort. In both the original and validation cohorts, the classifier was reported to diagnose cytomegalovirus status with high specificity and sensitivity. When HLA alleles, especially DR and DQ, strongly co-occurred, TCR associations were difficult to assign to individual alleles. HLA typing was unavailable for some donors at each locus, so association tests used only the typed subset. Several of the top co-occurrence clusters appeared to be linked to parvovirus B19, influenza, CMV and Epstein-Barr virus, according to a later analysis. Immune exposure information for the cohort was limited to CMV serostatus. At a false discovery rate of 0.05, a later analysis linked some 18,000 TCR beta sequences to specific HLA alleles.

From the cysteine through the phenylalanine, the CDR3 covers 16 amino acids. Only the CDR3 region is kept as DNA, spanning 48 bases read in frame from base 1. At the junction V is shortened by 5 bases and J by 0 bases; bases outside the gene matches: 5. CDR1 and CDR2 were assigned from the germline V gene as LGHNA and YSLEER. The cohort was made up of 500 to 850 healthy bone marrow donors. All cohort members were sampled while nominally healthy, although unrecorded immune exposures were likely present. The donor tested CMV seropositive and was one of the 289 seropositive cohort members. A peripheral blood sample was provided by each donor, and peripheral blood mononuclear cells were used for TCR beta sequencing. The Qiagen DNeasy Blood Extraction Kit was used to extract genomic DNA from the blood cell samples.

The chain is made from TRBV4-3 and TRBJ2-1; 9 bases in the middle match TRBD2. The sequence derives from a middle-aged man in good health and CMV-seropositive. The sample taken for sequencing was PBMCs. The DNA is as follows: TGCGCCAGCAGCTCGCGACTAGCGGCCTCCTACAATGAGCAGTTCTTC. This yields the protein CASSSRLAASYNEQFF.